This T cell receptor (beta chain) was recorded in a study of response to subunit inactivated influenza vaccine. Points from the study as a whole: Each seasonal influenza vaccination, the authors suggested, recruits few new T cells.

This clonotype was recorded a few times. Its antigen remains unknown. In germline, CDR1 is ENHRY, CDR2 SYGVKD. This CDR3 contains 13 residues. Deletions cut 9 bases from V and 7 bases from J, with 15 bases between. TCRdb re-derived calls from the RT-PCR reads in MiXCR, one entry per CDR3 protein. The repertoire holds 450,000 to 600,000 distinct CDR3 sequences, approximately 6.9% seen once, with about an eighth in the top ten. The chain links TRBV10-3 to TRBJ2-2; D gene unclear. The TCR originated in a man between 45 and 75 years old who received an inactivated influenza vaccine. The sequencing used PBMCs from blood, collected around 2 years after vaccination. CDR3 sequence: CAIRLVLNGELFF. The CDR3, as DNA: TGTGCCATACGCTTGGTCCTAAACGGGGAGCTGTTTTTT.